The source of this T cell receptor beta chain is a study of cytomegalovirus exposure and HLA in healthy donors. The study, taken as a whole, reports: Later genetic work tied a missense DCLRE1C variant to beta-chain V and J trimming.

Primers included in the PCR were 60 Vbeta and 13 Jbeta primers. Data came from immunoSEQ multiplex PCR; TCRdb stores just in-frame clones and leaves some out. The table shows fewer than 150,000 clones, with 77% occurring only once. This clone was found once. Its antigen is unidentified. V trimming: 11 bases; J trimming: 5 bases; junction bases outside the gene matches: 10. This CDR3 has 15 residues. CDR1 and CDR2 (germline): MNHNS, SASEGT. Donors had nominal health at sampling but likely had unrecorded immune exposures. The receptor's source is a human donor in good health. Material for sequencing was PBMCs. The rearrangement joins TRBV6-1 to TRBJ2-5, with TRBD2 identical over 14 bases. The DNA of the CDR3 is TGTGCCGGTTCCGGGACTAGCGGGAGCTGGGAGACCCAGTACTTC. Protein product: CAGSGTSGSWETQYF.